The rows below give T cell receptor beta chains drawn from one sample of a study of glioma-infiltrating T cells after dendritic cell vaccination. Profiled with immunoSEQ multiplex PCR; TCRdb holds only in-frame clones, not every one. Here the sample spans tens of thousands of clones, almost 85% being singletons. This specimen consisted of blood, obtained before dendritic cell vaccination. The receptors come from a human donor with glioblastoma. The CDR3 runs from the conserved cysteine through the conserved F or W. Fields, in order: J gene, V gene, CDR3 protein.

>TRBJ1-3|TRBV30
CAWRGSGSNTIYF
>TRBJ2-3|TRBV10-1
CASSEPRMGQGANTQYF
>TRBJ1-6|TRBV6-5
CASSYSFTVNSPLHF
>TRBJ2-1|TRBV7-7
CASSSGGTGRREQFF
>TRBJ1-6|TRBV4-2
CASSVRGSNSPLHF
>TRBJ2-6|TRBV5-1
CASSTRDRGLDVLTF
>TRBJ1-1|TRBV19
CASIAGGLHEAFF
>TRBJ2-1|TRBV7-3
CASSPDYSSYNEQFF
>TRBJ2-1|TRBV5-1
CASSLGGLASSSYNEQFF
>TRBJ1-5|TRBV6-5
CASSYSTGSNQPQHF
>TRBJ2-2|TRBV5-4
CASSLGWDISTGELFF
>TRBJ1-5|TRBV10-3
CAISESRNQPQHF
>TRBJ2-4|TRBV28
CASSSKTSGGNIQYF
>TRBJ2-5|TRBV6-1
CASSEVTGGRETQYF
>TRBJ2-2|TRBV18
CASSSGSGTGELFF
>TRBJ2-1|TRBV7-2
CASSPGYTSGVSSYNEQFF
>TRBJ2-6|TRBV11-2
CASSLDVQGAFSSGANVLTF
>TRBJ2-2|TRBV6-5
CASTSSGNTGELFF
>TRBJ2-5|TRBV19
CASSRRGEKQETQYF
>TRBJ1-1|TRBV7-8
CASSVTVNTEAFF
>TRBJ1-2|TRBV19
CASSIDRDDGYTF
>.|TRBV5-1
CASSLGTGLSYEQYF
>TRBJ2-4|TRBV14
CASSQERGWDIQYF
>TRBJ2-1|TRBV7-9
CASSLMDRWNEQFF